This TCR beta chain originates from a study of cytomegalovirus exposure and HLA in healthy donors. Trimming took 2 bases from V and 7 from J, leaving 5 bases between them. This CDR3 is 11 amino acids long. Germline CDR1 is MDHEN and CDR2 is SYDVKM. Amplification used 60 Vbeta primers and 13 Jbeta primers. Data came from immunoSEQ multiplex PCR; TCRdb stores just in-frame clones and leaves some out. This table holds about 140,000 clones, about 66% found once. Study-level findings and limits: In a later analysis, TCR beta V- and J-gene trimming showed a link to a missense DCLRE1C variant.

About this clone itself: Its antigen is unknown.

The chain employs TRBV28 and TRBJ1-1; D is ambiguous. The specimen sequenced was PBMCs. The receptor comes from a male donor in good health and CMV-seronegative. CDR3 in DNA: TGTGCCAGCAGTTTAAACTGTGAAGCTTTCTTT. Translating it yields CASSLNCEAFF. Supplemented by reference TRBV28 and TRBJ1-1, the full variable domain reads DVKVTQSSRYLVKRTGEKVFLECVQDMDHENMFWYRQDPGLGLRLIYFSYDVKMKEKGDIPEGYSVSREKKERFSLILESASTNQTSMYLCASSLNCEAFFGQGTRLTVV.